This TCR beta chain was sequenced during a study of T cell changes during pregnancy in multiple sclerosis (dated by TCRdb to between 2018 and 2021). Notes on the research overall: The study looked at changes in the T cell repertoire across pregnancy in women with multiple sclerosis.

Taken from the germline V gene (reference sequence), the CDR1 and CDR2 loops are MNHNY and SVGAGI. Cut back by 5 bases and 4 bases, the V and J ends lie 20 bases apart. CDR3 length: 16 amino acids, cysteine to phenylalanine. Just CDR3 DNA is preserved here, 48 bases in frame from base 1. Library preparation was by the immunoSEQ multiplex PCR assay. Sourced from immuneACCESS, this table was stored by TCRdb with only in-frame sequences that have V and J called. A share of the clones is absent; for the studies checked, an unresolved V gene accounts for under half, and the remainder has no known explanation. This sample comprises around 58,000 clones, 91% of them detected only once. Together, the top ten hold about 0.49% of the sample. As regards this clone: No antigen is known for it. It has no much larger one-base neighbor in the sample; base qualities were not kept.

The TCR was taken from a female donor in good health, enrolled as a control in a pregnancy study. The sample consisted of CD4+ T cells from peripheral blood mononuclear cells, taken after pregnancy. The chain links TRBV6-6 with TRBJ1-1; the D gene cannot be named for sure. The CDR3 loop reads CASSLAGGVVSTEAFF. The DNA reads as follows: TGTGCCAGCAGTCTCGCTGGCGGGGTGGTTAGCACTGAAGCTTTCTTT.